Shown below are 17 T cell receptor beta chains from a single sample sequenced in a study of shared clonotypes between healthy human individuals. Clones were read by immunoSEQ multiplex PCR, and TCRdb kept only the in-frame ones, dropping some. The sample carries approximately 590,000 clones, about 95% recorded once. Only CD45RO-negative cells positively selected for CCR7 counted as naive CD8 cells, so terminally differentiated effector memory CD45RA+ cells were excluded. Sequenced sample: naive CD8+ T cells sorted from blood. Every receptor here comes from a woman in her 30s in good health.

This clone was counted between two and nine times. V and J are TRBV7-9 and TRBJ1-1; D ambiguous. Trimming took off 0 bases at V and 2 bases at J, with 10 bases between the two ends. Germline V gene lookup returns CDR1 SEHNR and CDR2 FQNEAQ (reference sequence). CDR3 length equals 15 residues. CDR3 loop: CASSLALMGNTEAFF. The CDR3 bases are TGTGCCAGCAGCTTAGCTTTGATGGGTAACACTGAAGCTTTCTTT.

V and J are TRBV7-6 and TRBJ2-1; 12 bases are shared with TRBD2. V shed 0 bases, J shed 4 bases, and the junction held 4 bases outside the gene matches. CDR3 length: 17 amino acids. Germline V CDR1 and CDR2: SGHVS, FNYEAQ. The CDR3 DNA is TGTGCCAGCAGCTTAGCGCCTAGCGGGAGGGGATACAATGAGCAGTTCTTC. Residues: CASSLAPSGRGYNEQFF.

V gene TRBV13 combines with J gene TRBJ1-4, with 7 bases lining up with TRBD1. Trimming at V came to 5 bases and at J to 6 bases, leaving 3 bases not matched to a gene. The CDR3 contains 13 residues. The germline gives CDR1 PRHDT, CDR2 FYEKMQ (reference sequence). CDR3 region: CASSRGTDEKLFF. The CDR3 DNA sequence: TGTGCCAGCAGCCGAGGGACAGATGAAAAACTGTTTTTT.

The rearrangement links TRBV9 to TRBJ1-4; D possibly corresponds to TRBD1 (5 bases). Per germline, CDR1 SGDLS and CDR2 YYNGEE. The CDR3 length is 20 residues. V was trimmed by 0 bases and J by 0 bases, leaving 21 bases between them. The CDR3 reads CASSVGYSGQYFSTNEKLFF. Written as DNA, the CDR3 is TGTGCCAGCAGCGTAGGGTACTCCGGACAATACTTCTCAACTAATGAAAAACTGTTTTTT.

The chain employs TRBV5-1 and TRBJ2-3; D not certain. In germline, CDR1 is SGHRS, CDR2 YFSETQ. CDR3 length: 12 amino acids. V was trimmed by 3 bases and J by 10 bases, leaving 12 bases between them. CDR3 bases: TGCGCCAGCAGCTCCGACTCAGTAGCGCAGTATTTT. It translates to CASSSDSVAQYF.

The gene calls are TRBV27 and TRBJ2-1; D unresolved. The length of the CDR3 is 15 residues. Trimming stripped 6 bases from V and 0 bases from J, with 12 bases between. CDR1 and CDR2 from the germline V gene are MNHEY and SMNVEV (reference sequence). The CDR3 region is CASSTVSSSYNEQFF. The CDR3 nucleotides are TGTGCCAGCAGCACAGTATCGAGCTCCTACAATGAGCAGTTCTTC.

The chain links TRBV29-1 to TRBJ2-1, with a weak D call TRBD1 (5 bases). The germline gives CDR1 SQVTM, CDR2 ANQGSEA. Trimming removed 7 bases from V and 10 bases from J, with 26 bases in between. CDR3 length: 15 residues. CDR3 nucleotides: TGCAGCGACTTTCCAGGACACGGGTCCAACAGGGAGCAGTTCTTC. Translation gives CSDFPGHGSNREQFF.

V is TRBV28 and J is TRBJ2-3; 7 nucleotides align to TRBD2. V lost 7 bases, J lost 3 bases, and 13 bases stayed unmatched. The CDR3 is 16 residues long. CDR1 and CDR2 from the germline V gene are MDHEN and SYDVKM. CDR3 loop: CASTGEREEVTDTQYF. CDR3 DNA sequence: TGTGCCAGCACCGGAGAACGGGAGGAGGTAACAGATACGCAGTATTTT. Using reference TRBV28 and TRBJ2-3 for the parts outside the CDR3, the full variable domain is DVKVTQSSRYLVKRTGEKVFLECVQDMDHENMFWYRQDPGLGLRLIYFSYDVKMKEKGDIPEGYSVSREKKERFSLILESASTNQTSMYLCASTGEREEVTDTQYFGPGTRLTVL.

The chain carries TRBV19 and TRBJ1-2; perhaps TRBD1 as D (6 bases). Germline values: CDR1 LNHDA, CDR2 SQIVND (reference sequence). This CDR3 spans 17 amino acids. V lost 4 bases to trimming and J lost 0 bases, with 18 bases between them. The CDR3 protein is CASSTLHGGLPNYGYTF. DNA of the CDR3: TGTGCCAGTAGTACTCTACACGGGGGCCTGCCTAACTATGGCTACACCTTC.

This chain links TRBV27 with TRBJ2-7, with D perhaps TRBD1 (6 bases). Germline CDR1 MNHEY, CDR2 SMNVEV (reference sequence). V lost 5 bases to trimming and J lost 6 bases, with 29 bases between them. The CDR3 runs 18 residues. The CDR3 nucleotides read TGTGCCAGCAGTCCCGATTGTGGGCAGGGGTGGGTAACATGCGAGCAGTACTTC. This translates into CASSPDCGQGWVTCEQYF.

The chain links TRBV11-2 to TRBJ2-7; TRBD2 matches at 9 bases. Germline-derived CDR1 and CDR2 are SGHAT and FQNNGV. The length of the CDR3 is 14 residues. The ends lost 3 bases at V and 6 bases at J; junction bases unmatched: 6. The CDR3 sequence: CASSFGGRAPEQYF. The CDR3 DNA is TGTGCCAGCAGCTTCGGCGGGAGGGCCCCCGAGCAGTACTTC.

This clone has a single count. CDR3 sequence: CASSSSSGTATYEQYF. DNA for the CDR3: TGTGCCAGCAGCTCCAGCTCCGGGACTGCTACCTACGAGCAGTACTTC. The chain is built from TRBV11-2 and TRBJ2-5, with D perhaps matching TRBD2 (6 bases). The J call may be in error: the DNA end matches TRBJ2-7 better. Germline V gene data show CDR1 as SGHAT and CDR2 as FQNNGV. The CDR3 is made up of 16 amino acids.

This clone was observed once. The chain combines TRBV10-1 with TRBJ2-1; TRBD2 aligns across 8 bases. V lost 2 bases, J lost 5 bases, and 8 bases stayed unmatched. The germline CDR1 and CDR2 sequences are WNHNN and SYGVQD (reference sequence). The CDR3 spans 16 residues. The CDR3 region has the DNA TGCGCCAGCAGTGAGCCCTCGGGACTAGAAGACAATGAGCAGTTCTTC. As protein: CASSEPSGLEDNEQFF.

The chain carries TRBV28 and TRBJ1-1, with 7 positions matching TRBD1. After removal of 7 bases from V and 1 base from J, the junction contained 3 bases not matched to a gene. This CDR3 comprises 13 residues. Germline CDR1 and CDR2: MDHEN and SYDVKM. CDR3 coding DNA: TGTGCCAGCAATCGGACAGGGAACACTGAAGCTTTCTTT. It translates to CASNRTGNTEAFF.

Details on this clone: Other nucleotide sequences in the sample specify the same CDR3. The chain is built from TRBV19 and TRBJ2-7, with 11 bases fitting TRBD1. CDR1 and CDR2 (germline): LNHDA, SQIVND (reference sequence). The CDR3 is 14 amino acids. V lost 6 bases to trimming and J lost 3 bases; unmatched junction nucleotides: 4. DNA of the CDR3: TGTGCCAGTAGCCCCGGGACAGGGGGCTACGAGCAGTACTTC. It codes for CASSPGTGGYEQYF.

This chain links TRBV6-5 with TRBJ2-1, with unresolved D. Germline CDR1 reads MNHEY; CDR2 reads SVGAGI. The CDR3 runs 15 residues. The ends were cut back, 8 bases at V and 0 bases at J, with 14 bases in the middle. The CDR3, as DNA: TGTGCCAGCTCATCGACTTCTAGCTCCTACAATGAGCAGTTCTTC. It encodes CASSSTSSSYNEQFF.

The chain combines TRBV4-1 with TRBJ2-5; no firm D call. Germline CDR1 MGHRA, CDR2 YSYEKL. Trimming pared 0 bases from V and 3 bases from J, leaving 17 bases between. The CDR3 length is 17 residues. The CDR3 region is CASSQERWRNPEETQYF. In nucleotides, the CDR3 is TGCGCCAGCAGCCAAGAACGGTGGCGCAATCCAGAAGAGACCCAGTACTTC.